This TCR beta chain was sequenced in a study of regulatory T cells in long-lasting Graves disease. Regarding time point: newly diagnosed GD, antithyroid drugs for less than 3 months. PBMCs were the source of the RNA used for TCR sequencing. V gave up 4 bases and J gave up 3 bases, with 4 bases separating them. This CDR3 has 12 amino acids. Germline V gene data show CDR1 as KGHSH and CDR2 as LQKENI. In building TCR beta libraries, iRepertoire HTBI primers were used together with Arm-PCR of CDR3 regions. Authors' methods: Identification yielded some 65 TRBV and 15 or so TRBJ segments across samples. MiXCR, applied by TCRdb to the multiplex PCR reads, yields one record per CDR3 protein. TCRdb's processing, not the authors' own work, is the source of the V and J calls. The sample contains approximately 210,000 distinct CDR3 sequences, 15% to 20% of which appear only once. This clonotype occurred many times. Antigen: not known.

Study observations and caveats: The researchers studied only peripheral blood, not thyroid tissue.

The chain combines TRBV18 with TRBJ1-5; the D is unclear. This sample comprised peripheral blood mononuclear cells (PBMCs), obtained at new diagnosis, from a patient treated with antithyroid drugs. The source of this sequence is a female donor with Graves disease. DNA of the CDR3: TGTGCCAGCTCACGCTACAATCAGCCCCAGCATTTT. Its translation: CASSRYNQPQHF.